A selection of T cell receptor beta chains follows, all from one sample in a study of cytomegalovirus exposure and HLA in healthy donors. This table comes from immunoSEQ multiplex PCR, and its TCRdb copy is limited to in-frame clones, with some not included. The table shows approximately 180,000 clones, with around 83% occurring only once. Material for sequencing was PBMCs. Receptors originate from a woman between 35 and 50 years old in good health and CMV-seronegative. The CDR3 runs from the conserved cysteine through the conserved F or W. A D gene is named only where the DNA matches it firmly. The size field is filled for only some rows; it gives once, few, many or a size class.

J: TRBJ2-3
D: .
V: TRBV5-6
size: .
CDR3: CASSSGVSVNTQYF
DNA: TGTGCCAGCAGCTCAGGGGTCTCCGTGAATACGCAGTATTTT

J: TRBJ1-5
D: TRBD1
V: TRBV2
size: few
CDR3: CASSGQGVNQPQHF
DNA: TGTGCCAGCAGTGGACAGGGGGTCAATCAGCCCCAGCATTTT

J: TRBJ2-7
D: TRBD2
V: TRBV5-1
size: .
CDR3: CASSPGLADYEQYF
DNA: TGCGCCAGCAGCCCGGGACTAGCGGACTACGAGCAGTACTTC

J: TRBJ2-2
D: .
V: TRBV29-1
size: once
CDR3: CSVGGGIATGELFF
DNA: TGCAGCGTTGGAGGCGGGATCGCCACCGGGGAGCTGTTTTTT

J: TRBJ2-1
D: TRBD2
V: TRBV30
size: few
CDR3: CAWKLAVYYNEQFF
DNA: TGTGCCTGGAAACTAGCGGTATACTACAATGAGCAGTTCTTC

J: TRBJ2-2
D: .
V: TRBV10-2
size: .
CDR3: CASFSGADTGELFF
DNA: TGCGCCAGCTTCTCAGGGGCGGACACCGGGGAGCTGTTTTTT

J: TRBJ2-7
D: TRBD1
V: TRBV6-5
size: .
CDR3: CASSYSTGDGSYEQYF
DNA: TGTGCCAGCAGTTACTCGACAGGGGACGGCTCCTACGAGCAGTACTTC

J: TRBJ1-1
D: .
V: TRBV5-1
size: .
CDR3: CASSFQDRNTEAFF
DNA: TGCGCCAGCAGCTTTCAGGACAGGAACACTGAAGCTTTCTTT

J: TRBJ2-1
D: .
V: TRBV30
size: .
CDR3: CAWATFSSYNEQFF
DNA: TGTGCCTGGGCGACTTTTAGCTCCTACAATGAGCAGTTCTTC

J: TRBJ2-7
D: .
V: TRBV27
size: .
CDR3: CASRLHRQELSYEQYF
DNA: TGTGCCAGCAGGCTCCACCGACAGGAGCTCTCCTACGAGCAGTACTTC

J: TRBJ2-3
D: TRBD1
V: TRBV5-5
size: few
CDR3: CASSSRDRGADTQYF
DNA: TGTGCCAGCAGCTCCCGGGACAGGGGGGCAGATACGCAGTATTTT

J: TRBJ2-7
D: .
V: TRBV7-2
size: few
CDR3: CASSLAPFGQSYEQYF
DNA: TGTGCCAGCAGCTTAGCCCCGTTCGGACAATCCTACGAGCAGTACTTC

J: TRBJ1-2
D: .
V: TRBV6-1
size: once
CDR3: CASSENPPPGGYTF
DNA: TGTGCCAGCAGTGAAAATCCACCCCCCGGTGGCTACACCTTC

J: TRBJ2-2
D: TRBD1
V: TRBV7-9
size: .
CDR3: CASSEGGQGNTGELFF
DNA: TGTGCCAGCAGCGAGGGTGGACAGGGAAACACCGGGGAGCTGTTTTTT

J: TRBJ1-1
D: .
V: TRBV5-8
size: .
CDR3: CASSLRQSTEAFF
DNA: TGTGCCAGCAGCCTTCGACAATCTACTGAAGCTTTCTTT

J: TRBJ2-2
D: TRBD2
V: TRBV14
size: .
CDR3: CASSQVRLAGVGAGELFF
DNA: TGTGCCAGCAGCCAAGTGAGGCTAGCGGGAGTGGGCGCCGGGGAGCTGTTTTTT

J: TRBJ1-4
D: TRBD1
V: TRBV5-1
size: once
CDR3: CASSQTGANEKLFF
DNA: TGCGCCAGCAGCCAGACAGGGGCTAATGAAAAACTGTTTTTT

J: TRBJ1-3
D: .
V: TRBV13
size: few
CDR3: CASSRGGNTIYF
DNA: TGTGCCAGCAGTCGCGGTGGAAACACCATATATTTT

J: TRBJ1-6
D: TRBD1
V: TRBV2
size: .
CDR3: CASREEGGGNSPLHF
DNA: TGTGCCAGCAGAGAGGAAGGAGGGGGCAATTCACCCCTCCACTTT

J: TRBJ2-2
D: TRBD1
V: TRBV18
size: .
CDR3: CASSTGTVNTGELFF
DNA: TGTGCCAGCTCAACCGGGACAGTGAACACCGGGGAGCTGTTTTTT

J: TRBJ1-5
D: .
V: TRBV6-6
size: .
CDR3: CASTVNTGQPQHF
DNA: TGTGCCAGCACCGTAAATACGGGACAGCCCCAGCATTTT

J: TRBJ2-1
D: TRBD2
V: TRBV10-3
size: .
CDR3: CAISGGLAEYNEQFF
DNA: TGTGCCATCAGTGGGGGACTAGCGGAATACAATGAGCAGTTCTTC

J: TRBJ2-1
D: TRBD1
V: TRBV12-5
size: .
CDR3: CASGLLISGTGEYNEQFF
DNA: TGTGCTAGTGGTTTGTTAATCTCCGGGACAGGGGAATATAATGAGCAGTTCTTC

J: TRBJ2-5
D: .
V: TRBV10-3
size: few
CDR3: CAISESAPETQYF
DNA: TGTGCCATCAGTGAGTCGGCCCCTGAGACCCAGTACTTC

J: TRBJ2-5
D: .
V: TRBV11-3
size: .
CDR3: CASTPPRTAQETQYF
DNA: TGTGCCAGCACCCCCCCTCGGACAGCGCAAGAGACCCAGTACTTC

J: TRBJ2-4
D: .
V: TRBV20-1
size: .
CDR3: CSAPGRNIQYF
DNA: TGCAGTGCTCCCGGGAGAAACATTCAGTACTTC

J: TRBJ2-7
D: TRBD1
V: TRBV27
size: .
CDR3: CASSPLGQGPSEQYF
DNA: TGTGCCAGCAGTCCGCTAGGACAGGGTCCAAGCGAGCAGTACTTC

J: TRBJ1-2
D: TRBD1
V: TRBV29-1
size: once
CDR3: CSGGTGDGYTF
DNA: TGCAGCGGGGGCACAGGGGATGGCTACACCTTC

J: TRBJ1-5
D: TRBD1
V: TRBV28
size: .
CDR3: CASSFHPPPTGGGQPQHF
DNA: TGTGCCAGCAGTTTCCACCCGCCACCGACAGGGGGGGGTCAGCCCCAGCATTTT

J: TRBJ1-4
D: .
V: TRBV4-3
size: .
CDR3: CASSQERLGSAQGKLFF
DNA: TGCGCCAGCAGCCAAGAACGTCTTGGGTCGGCGCAGGGAAAACTGTTTTTT

J: TRBJ1-1
D: TRBD1
V: TRBV6-1
size: .
CDR3: CASSLGQETRRAFF
DNA: TGTGCCAGCAGTCTCGGACAGGAAACCAGGCGGGCTTTCTTT

J: TRBJ1-5
D: .
V: TRBV19
size: .
CDR3: CASSIKWTGRDSSNQPQHF
DNA: TGTGCCAGTAGTATTAAATGGACGGGAAGGGATTCAAGCAATCAGCCCCAGCATTTT

J: TRBJ2-3
D: .
V: TRBV19
size: .
CDR3: CASSISFRTDTQYF
DNA: TGTGCCAGTAGTATTTCGTTTCGGACAGATACGCAGTATTTT

J: TRBJ1-5
D: .
V: TRBV19
size: .
CDR3: CATRIDGGDFNQPQHF
DNA: TGTGCCACCCGGATTGATGGGGGCGACTTTAATCAGCCCCAGCATTTT

J: TRBJ2-5
D: TRBD2
V: TRBV29-1
size: .
CDR3: CSVRGGWETQYF
DNA: TGCAGCGTTCGGGGGGGGTGGGAGACCCAGTACTTC

J: TRBJ2-1
D: TRBD2
V: TRBV6-5
size: .
CDR3: CASFGTSGNEQFF
DNA: TGTGCCAGCTTCGGGACTAGTGGGAATGAGCAGTTCTTC

J: TRBJ2-1
D: .
V: TRBV19
size: few
CDR3: CATRRDLGGPEFNEQFF
DNA: TGTGCCACCCGTCGTGACTTAGGAGGGCCGGAGTTCAATGAGCAGTTCTTC

J: TRBJ2-2
D: TRBD1
V: TRBV5-5
size: .
CDR3: CASSSGQDIIGELFF
DNA: TGTGCCAGCAGCTCGGGACAGGATATAATCGGGGAGCTGTTTTTT

J: TRBJ2-1
D: TRBD2
V: TRBV11-2
size: .
CDR3: CASSPGLAFNEQFF
DNA: TGTGCCAGCAGCCCCGGACTAGCTTTCAATGAGCAGTTCTTC

J: TRBJ2-3
D: TRBD1
V: TRBV27
size: .
CDR3: CASRRPGGFPDTQYF
DNA: TGTGCCAGCAGACGGCCAGGGGGCTTCCCAGATACGCAGTATTTT

J: TRBJ2-3
D: TRBD2
V: TRBV7-3
size: .
CDR3: CASSVAGGSDTQYF
DNA: TGTGCCAGCAGCGTAGCGGGAGGGTCTGATACGCAGTATTTT

J: TRBJ2-2
D: .
V: TRBV21-1
size: few
CDR3: CASSKETSGNRTGELFF
DNA: TGTGCCAGCAGCAAAGAAACTAGCGGGAATCGGACTGGGGAGCTGTTTTTT

J: TRBJ2-2
D: TRBD2
V: TRBV6-5
size: .
CDR3: CASSSGISTGELFF
DNA: TGTGCCAGCTCTAGCGGGATTAGCACCGGGGAGCTGTTTTTT

J: TRBJ2-7
D: TRBD2
V: TRBV27
size: .
CDR3: CASSFTSGRRSEQYF
DNA: TGTGCCAGCAGTTTTACTAGCGGGAGACGAAGCGAGCAGTACTTC

J: TRBJ1-4
D: .
V: TRBV11-3
size: .
CDR3: CASSLESTRTNEKLFF
DNA: TGTGCCAGCAGCTTAGAATCGACAAGGACTAATGAAAAACTGTTTTTT

J: TRBJ2-1
D: .
V: TRBV7-8
size: few
CDR3: CASSLRTTRYSYNEQFF
DNA: TGTGCCAGCAGCTTGCGAACCACTAGGTACTCCTACAATGAGCAGTTCTTC

J: TRBJ1-1
D: TRBD1
V: TRBV6-5
size: .
CDR3: CASTPWDRVGTEAFF
DNA: TGTGCCAGCACTCCTTGGGACAGGGTAGGGACTGAAGCTTTCTTT

J: TRBJ2-5
D: TRBD1
V: TRBV25-1
size: few
CDR3: CASSNRQGAGTETQYF
DNA: TGTGCCAGCAGTAACCGACAGGGGGCGGGTACAGAGACCCAGTACTTC